These 30 T cell receptor beta chains were all obtained from the same sample, sequenced in a study of spatial heterogeneity in lung cancer. Study-wide findings and caveats: One measure, the expanded intratumoral alpha and beta TCR count, tracked tumor mutation counts.

Time point noted: sample taken at primary tumor resection. No cognate antigen is known for these TCRs. TCRdb itself ran the 5' RACE reads through MiXCR, one entry per CDR3 protein. In the table there are about 14,000 distinct CDR3 sequences, about 4.8% of which are singletons. The input for sequencing was lung tumor tissue, taken at surgery. Receptors originate from a female donor with early-stage non-small cell lung cancer.

Comment on this clonotype: This beta chain is off target for a library built for alpha chains, so its abundance means little. The V gene is TRBV5-6, the J gene TRBJ2-3; D gene ambiguous. Trimming removed 1 base at V and 6 bases at J, with 9 bases between. Germline V CDR1 and CDR2: SGHDT, YYEEEE. This CDR3 contains 13 residues. The CDR3 region has the DNA TGTGCCAGCAGCTTGAGGCTTGCGGATACGCAGTATTTT. It specifies CASSLRLADTQYF.

This clonotype was found many times. The library was designed around alpha chains, so this beta chain is a stray read whose abundance carries little weight. The rearrangement links TRBV18 to TRBJ1-4; 9 bases line up with TRBD1. Germline-derived CDR1 and CDR2 are KGHSH and LQKENI. The CDR3 is 16 amino acids. V was clipped by 4 bases and J by 5 bases; unmatched bases: 8. The CDR3 DNA reads TGTGCCAGCTCACGTGTCTCCGGGACAGGGAATGAAAAACTGTTTTTT. It yields the protein CASSRVSGTGNEKLFF. The full variable domain, rest sourced from reference TRBV18 and TRBJ1-4, is NAGVMQNPRHLVRRRGQEARLRCSPMKGHSHVYWYRQLPEEGLKFMVYLQKENIIDESGMPKERFSAEFPKEGPSILRIQQVVRGDSAAYFCASSRVSGTGNEKLFFGSGTQLSVL.

This clonotype has a count of ten or more. In a library made to pick up alpha chains, this beta chain is a stray read with a size that means little. The V gene is TRBV10-3, the J gene TRBJ2-1, with 16 bases that match TRBD2. CDR3 length: 19 residues. Trimming took 6 bases from V and 0 from J; bases not matched to a gene: 8. CDR1 ENHRY and CDR2 SYGVKD come from the germline V gene. In DNA form, the CDR3 reads TGTGCCATCAGGCCGGGACTAGCGGGGGGGACGAGCTCCTACAATGAGCAGTTCTTC. Translated, it gives CAIRPGLAGGTSSYNEQFF.

This clonotype was observed at least ten times. This beta chain slipped into a library made for alpha chains as a stray read, so its size is not meaningful. The V call is TRBV14, the J call TRBJ1-6; TRBD1 is a possible D gene (5 bases). The CDR3 consists of 13 residues. V dropped 4 bases and J dropped 8 bases, with 9 bases sitting between them. Looked up from germline, CDR1 is SGHDN and CDR2 is FVKESK. The CDR3 region is CASSRDSYSPLHF. CDR3 sequence (DNA): TGTGCCAGCAGCCGAGACAGTTATTCACCCCTCCACTTT. The variable domain in full, completed from reference TRBV14 and TRBJ1-6, reads EAGVTQFPSHSVIEKGQTVTLRCDPISGHDNLYWYRRVMGKEIKFLLHFVKESKQDESGMPNNRFLAERTGGTYSTLKVQPAELEDSGVYFCASSRDSYSPLHFGNGTRLTVT.

Ten or more counts support this clonotype. This beta chain came through as a stray read in a library set up for alpha chains, and its size says little. The chain recombines TRBV6-1 with TRBJ1-5; 8 bases map to TRBD1. This CDR3 spans 19 amino acids. With V trimmed by 3 bases and J by 4 bases, 17 bases remained unmatched. From germline, CDR1 is MNHNS and CDR2 SASEGT. The CDR3 here is CASSDRDRSTIRVNQPQHF. CDR3 sequence (DNA): TGTGCCAGCAGTGACCGGGACAGGTCAACAATTAGGGTTAATCAGCCCCAGCATTTT.

This clonotype was observed many times. A library made for alpha chains picked up this beta chain off target, so its size means little. The V gene is TRBV6-5, the J gene TRBJ2-2, with 8 bases identical to TRBD2. The CDR3 is 15 residues long. Germline assignment: CDR1 MNHEY and CDR2 SVGAGI. V lost 8 bases, J lost 0 bases, and 5 bases stayed unmatched. The CDR3 sequence: CASRERGPNTGELFF. In DNA form, the CDR3 reads TGTGCCAGCCGCGAGCGGGGGCCGAACACCGGGGAGCTGTTTTTT.

This clonotype was detected ten times or more. This beta chain lies outside the target of a library built for alpha chains; its clone size means little. The gene calls are TRBV3-1 and TRBJ1-4; 7 bases are a match to TRBD1. The ends lost 2 bases at V and 5 bases at J; junction bases unmatched: 8. The germline CDR1 and CDR2 sequences are LGHDT and YNNKEL (reference sequence). This CDR3 spans 16 amino acids. CDR3 sequence reads: CASSQPGQLTNEKLFF. The CDR3 DNA reads TGTGCCAGCAGCCAACCGGGACAGCTTACCAATGAAAAACTGTTTTTT. Supplemented by reference TRBV3-1 and TRBJ1-4, the full variable domain reads DTAVSQTPKYLVTQMGNDKSIKCEQNLGHDTMYWYKQDSKKFLKIMFSYNNKELIINETVPNRFSPKSPDKAHLNLHINSLELGDSAVYFCASSQPGQLTNEKLFFGSGTQLSVL.

This clonotype was observed many times. One end of the junction does not line up with germline, which may come from a read error. This beta chain was picked up by a library intended for alpha chains and is off target, so its count carries little meaning. The chain has TRBV10-1 and TRBJ2-5, with 8 bases identical to TRBD1. Per the germline V gene, CDR1 is WNHNN and CDR2 is SYGVQD (reference sequence). This CDR3 contains 14 residues. The CDR3 loop is CVSSKGQERETQYF. As DNA, the CDR3 is TGCGTCAGCAGTAAGGGACAGGAGAGGGAGACCCAGTACTTC.

Concerning this clonotype: This beta chain is a stray read from a library made for alpha chains; its abundance is not meaningful. The chain links TRBV20-1 to TRBJ2-3; 8 nucleotides agree with TRBD2. There are 15 residues in the CDR3. V shed 5 bases, J shed 5 bases, and the junction held 12 bases outside the gene matches. Per the germline V gene, CDR1 is DFQATT and CDR2 is SNEGSKA (reference sequence). DNA for the CDR3: TGCAGTGCTGGGGGCGGGCGGGGGGCTGGAGATACGCAGTATTTT. Translation: CSAGGGRGAGDTQYF.

This clonotype was seen a handful of times. This beta chain is an off-target read within a library intended for alpha chains, so its frequency means little. The chain has TRBV7-8 and TRBJ1-5; D is ambiguous. CDR3 size: 15 residues. The germline V gene encodes CDR1 SGHVS and CDR2 FQNEAQ. The V gene lost 2 bases and the J gene lost 1 base, with 9 bases spanning the gap. As DNA, the CDR3 is TGTGCCAGCAGCTTATTATGGGGAAGCAATCAGCCCCAGCATTTT. Amino acids: CASSLLWGSNQPQHF.

In its sample, this clonotype was seen many times. This beta chain appears as a stray read in a library generated for alpha chains; its size is not informative. The CDR3, as DNA: TGTGCCAGCAGCTTCTCGGGGGCGGGTCAGCCCCAGCATTTT. Translating gives CASSFSGAGQPQHF. This chain connects TRBV11-2 to TRBJ1-5; maybe TRBD1 (6 bases). Deletions cut 3 bases from V and 6 bases from J, with 12 bases between. The CDR3 has 14 amino acids. CDR1 SGHAT and CDR2 FQNNGV come from the germline V gene.

This clonotype has a count of ten or more. Because the library targeted alpha chains, this beta chain is an off-target read whose size means little. This chain uses TRBV12-3 or TRBV12-4 with TRBJ2-3; unclear D gene. CDR3 size: 13 residues. V shed 3 bases and J shed 4 bases, with 8 bases lying between them. CDR3 residues: CASSFEESDTQYF. The DNA of the CDR3 is TGTGCCAGCAGTTTCGAGGAGTCAGATACGCAGTATTTT.

The sample holds many counts of this clonotype. This beta chain came through as a stray read in a library set up for alpha chains, and its size says little. The gene calls are TRBV6-6 and TRBJ2-5, with D possibly matching TRBD1 (6 bases). V was shortened by 6 bases and J by 2 bases, with 10 bases between the two germline ends. CDR1 and CDR2 (germline): MNHNY, SVGAGI (reference sequence). CDR3 size: 13 residues. DNA for the CDR3: TGTGCCAGCAGGGGGGCAGTGCAAGAGACCCAGTACTTC. Residues: CASRGAVQETQYF.

In its sample, this clonotype is large. This beta chain slipped into a library made for alpha chains as a stray read, so its size is not meaningful. The gene calls are TRBV5-4 and TRBJ2-2; 9 nucleotides agree with TRBD1. With 4 bases clipped from V and 7 bases from J, the junction kept 8 bases outside the gene matches. The CDR3 contains 15 residues. CDR1 is SGHNT, CDR2 YYREEE, per germline (reference sequence). Here the CDR3 DNA reads TGTGCCAGCAGCCAAAGGACAGGGGAGGTCGGGGAGCTGTTTTTT. Encoded protein: CASSQRTGEVGELFF.

In its sample, this clonotype was seen many times. A library made for alpha chains picked up this beta chain off target, so its size means little. V gene TRBV12-3 or TRBV12-4 combines with J gene TRBJ2-4; tentatively, D is TRBD2 (6 bases). The germline V and J ends were trimmed by 3 bases and 8 bases, with 11 bases remaining between them. The CDR3 is 13 residues long. The DNA of the CDR3 is TGTGCCAGCAGTTTGTCGGGGGAGGACATTCAGTACTTC. It codes for CASSLSGEDIQYF.

This clonotype was seen repeatedly, ten times or more. The library was built for alpha chains, so this beta chain is an off-target read and its size means little. The chain is built from TRBV10-3 and TRBJ2-1; D unclear. Germline V CDR1 and CDR2: ENHRY, SYGVKD. Trimming shortened V by 7 bases and J by 0 bases, and 13 bases separated the two germline ends. The CDR3 contains 15 residues. CDR3 sequence (DNA): TGTGCCATCAATCAGACCCCGAGCTCCTACAATGAGCAGTTCTTC. The encoded protein is CAINQTPSSYNEQFF.

This clonotype was recorded at least ten times. This beta chain slipped into a library made for alpha chains as a stray read, so its size is not meaningful. The chain combines TRBV6-5 with TRBJ1-1, with TRBD1 matching over 9 bases. CDR3 length equals 13 residues. Germline lookup yields CDR1 MNHEY and CDR2 SVGAGI. J was trimmed by 10 bases and V by 6 bases; bases with no gene match: 9. The CDR3 bases are TGTGCCAGCAGAAAGGGACAGGGAGGTGTAGCTTTCTTT. As protein: CASRKGQGGVAFF.

A word on this clonotype: This may arise from a read error, as a much more abundant clone is one base away. This beta chain is a stray read from a library made for alpha chains; its abundance is not meaningful. The chain couples TRBV5-1 to TRBJ2-2; 9 positions agree with TRBD2. This CDR3 spans 16 amino acids. CDR1 and CDR2 from the germline V gene are SGHRS and YFSETQ. The CDR3 sequence: CAGSLGSSGDTGELFF. CDR3 DNA sequence: TGCGCCGGCAGCTTGGGGTCTAGCGGGGACACCGGGGAGCTGTTTTTT.

This clonotype was seen ten or more times. The size of this beta chain means little, since it is a stray read in a library made for alpha chains. The chain links TRBV12-3 or TRBV12-4 to TRBJ2-3, with D possibly TRBD1 on 5 matching bases. The germline V and J ends were trimmed by 7 bases and 6 bases, with 14 bases remaining between them. The CDR3 spans 13 residues. CDR3 nucleotides: TGTGCCAGCAAAAGGGAAGGGGCGGATACGCAGTATTTT. As protein: CASKREGADTQYF.

This clonotype occurred many times. This beta chain is off target for a library built for alpha chains, so its abundance means little. This rearrangement joins TRBV4-1 to TRBJ2-1; a possible D gene is TRBD1 (5 bases). The germline V gene has CDR1 MGHRA and CDR2 YSYEKL. This CDR3 is built from 13 residues. V was trimmed by 2 bases and J by 7 bases, leaving 9 bases between them. The CDR3 reads CASSQRGLNEQFF. DNA of the CDR3: TGCGCCAGCAGCCAAAGGGGCCTAAATGAGCAGTTCTTC.

This clonotype was picked up many times. Relative to the germline gene, one junction end is altered; a read error may explain this. The library was prepared for alpha chains; this beta chain is a stray read, so its frequency means little. V gene TRBV7-3 combines with J gene TRBJ2-2; D is tentatively TRBD1 or TRBD2 (5 bases each). The CDR3 is 16 amino acids. Germline V lookup: CDR1 SGHTA, CDR2 FQGTGA. The CDR3: CASSLGGNANTGELFF. CDR3 in DNA: TGTGCCAGCAGCTTAGGGGGAAATGCGAATACCGGGGAGCTGTTTTTT.

A remark on this clonotype: This beta chain turned up in a library designed for alpha chains; as an off-target read, its abundance says little. The chain employs TRBV12-3 or TRBV12-4 and TRBJ1-5; possible D gene TRBD1, 6 bases. V was cut by 5 bases and J by 2 bases, with 13 bases left in between. CDR3 length: 15 amino acids. Here the CDR3 reads CASSLGGSGNQPQHF. For the CDR3, the DNA is TGTGCCAGCAGTCTAGGGGGTAGCGGCAATCAGCCCCAGCATTTT.

The table lists this clonotype with many counts. This beta chain is a stray read from a library made for alpha chains; its abundance is not meaningful. The chain recombines TRBV12-3 or TRBV12-4 with TRBJ2-7; 8 bases fit TRBD1. The J segment lost 6 bases and the V segment lost 5 bases, leaving 12 bases of the junction unmatched. The CDR3 spans 15 residues. CDR3 protein: CASSPHDRGSTEQYF. The CDR3 nucleotides are TGTGCCAGCAGTCCCCATGACAGGGGATCGACCGAGCAGTACTTC.

This clonotype has a count of ten or more. This beta chain appears as a stray read in a library generated for alpha chains; its size is not informative. This sequence joins TRBV11-2 and TRBJ2-7; D may be TRBD1 (6 bases). The germline gives CDR1 SGHAT, CDR2 FQNNGV. The CDR3 is 14 amino acids. V was clipped by 5 bases and J by 3 bases, with 14 bases between them. CDR3 coding DNA: TGTGCCAGCAGCCCCTACGGGGACAACTACGAGCAGTACTTC. Amino acids: CASSPYGDNYEQYF.

This clonotype was seen repeatedly, ten times or more. This beta chain is an unintended read in a library built for alpha chains; its size means little. The chain has TRBV20-1 and TRBJ2-1, with 8 bases lining up with TRBD2. The V gene end was trimmed by 5 bases and the J gene end by 10 bases; junction bases not matched to a gene: 7. CDR3 length: 12 residues. Germline CDR1 reads DFQATT; CDR2 reads SNEGSKA (reference sequence). CDR3 sequence: CSAYGGAKEQFF. The DNA for the CDR3 is TGCAGTGCTTACGGGGGGGCCAAGGAGCAGTTCTTC.

This clonotype was found many times. This beta chain is an unintended read in a library built for alpha chains; its size means little. This chain connects TRBV7-2 to TRBJ1-2, with 8 positions matching TRBD1. The V gene end was trimmed by 5 bases and the J gene end by 4 bases; junction bases not matched to a gene: 6. Per germline, CDR1 SGHTA and CDR2 FQGNSA. The length of the CDR3 is 14 residues. Written as DNA, the CDR3 is TGTGCCAGCAGCCCGGACAGGGAGTCCTATGGCTACACCTTC. Amino acid sequence: CASSPDRESYGYTF.

This clonotype was seen ten or more times. A library prepared for alpha chains yielded this beta chain as an off-target read; its size is of little meaning. J is TRBJ1-1 and V is TRBV4-3, with 9 positions matching TRBD1. V lost 2 bases, J lost 5 bases, and 9 bases stayed unmatched. Germline assignment: CDR1 LGHNA and CDR2 YSLEER. CDR3 length: 16 residues. The chain's CDR3 is CASSQRHRGRGTEAFF. CDR3 nucleotides: TGCGCCAGCAGCCAACGACACAGGGGGCGCGGGACTGAAGCTTTCTTT.

This clonotype was detected ten times or more. The library was built for alpha chains, so this beta chain is an off-target read and its size means little. The chain carries TRBV20-1 and TRBJ1-1; no clear D. CDR1 is DFQATT, CDR2 SNEGSKA, per germline (reference sequence). V lost 5 bases and J 1 base, leaving 11 bases between the germline ends. This CDR3 contains 13 residues. CDR3 sequence: CSAAGSSNTEAFF. The CDR3 region has the DNA TGCAGTGCTGCCGGGTCTTCGAACACTGAAGCTTTCTTT.

The table lists this clonotype with many counts. A library prepared for alpha chains yielded this beta chain as an off-target read; its size is of little meaning. The V call is TRBV20-1, the J call TRBJ1-6, with 9 bases identical to TRBD1. This CDR3 region has 15 residues. Germline values: CDR1 DFQATT, CDR2 SNEGSKA (reference sequence). V trimming: 1 base; J trimming: 9 bases; junction bases outside the gene matches: 7. DNA for the CDR3: TGCAGTGCTAGAGTTTGGACAGGGGTTGCTTCACCCCTCCACTTT. Amino acid sequence: CSARVWTGVASPLHF.

At least ten counts were recorded for this clonotype. Because the library targeted alpha chains, this beta chain is an off-target read whose size means little. The chain joins TRBV6-2 or TRBV6-3 to TRBJ2-5; 10 nucleotides match TRBD1. The length of the CDR3 is 14 residues. CDR1 and CDR2 (germline): MNHEY, SVGEGT. V shed 6 bases, J shed 5 bases, and the junction held 6 bases outside the gene matches. CDR3 amino acids: CASREGTGEETQYF. CDR3 DNA sequence: TGTGCCAGCAGGGAAGGGACAGGGGAGGAGACCCAGTACTTC.